This T cell receptor beta chain is drawn from a study of Ad26.COV2.S vaccination and SARS-CoV-2 variants. Study-wide context: The authors gave Ad26.COV2.S intramuscularly, either once or twice 56 days apart.

Sequencing used immunoSEQ multiplex PCR; TCRdb keeps in-frame clones, though not all of them. This table holds 350,000 to 400,000 clones, around 89% found once. Treatment given: roughly 19 received Ad26.COV2.S at low or high dose, single or two shots; several received placebo; per-sample allocation not given. Following the first vaccine or placebo injection, samples were taken on day 63. Germline CDR1 GTSNPN, CDR2 SVGIG (reference sequence). Trimming cost V 0 bases and J 1 base; bases outside gene matches: 10. This CDR3 has 18 residues. The chain uses TRBV30 and TRBJ2-4; 9 positions match TRBD2. Here the sequenced sample was peripheral blood, taken in a trial of Ad26.COV2.S vaccine versus placebo. The clonotype was recovered from a person between 18 and 60 years old who received the Ad26.COV2.S COVID-19 vaccine or a placebo. CDR3 in DNA: TGTGCCTGGAGTGTATTGGCGGGAGGGCCCCTCGCCAAAAACATTCAGTACTTC. Protein: CAWSVLAGGPLAKNIQYF.